Listed here are 17 T cell receptor beta chains from one sample, sequenced in a study of T-cell memory formation after mild COVID-19. TCRdb re-called the 5' RACE reads through MiXCR, storing one row per CDR3 protein. The sample lists around 200,000 distinct CDR3 sequences; about a sixth were seen once. The sequencing input was PBMCs or a T cell subset sorted from them (not recorded which). Receptors originate from an adult woman who had mild COVID-19 (a few samples of this study predate the infection). Cell type and time point are not known.

This clonotype turned up a few times. The V and J genes are TRBV11-2 and TRBJ2-1; no firm D call. Trimming cost V 1 base and J 7 bases, with 11 bases left between them. The germline gives CDR1 SGHAT, CDR2 FQNNGV. This CDR3 comprises 14 residues. The CDR3 DNA sequence: TGTGCCAGCAGCTTAGTTCTTTTTGGGAATGAGCAGTTCTTC. Translating gives CASSLVLFGNEQFF.

The J gene is TRBJ1-2, the V gene TRBV20-1, with a possible D match to TRBD1 (6 bases). The CDR3 runs 13 residues. Germline CDR1 DFQATT, CDR2 SNEGSKA (reference sequence). Trimming took 7 bases from V and 7 from J, leaving 19 bases between them. The CDR3 nucleotides read TGCAGTGTCCCGGTGGGGGGCCGGAGTGGCTACACCTTC. Residues: CSVPVGGRSGYTF.

The chain recombines TRBV5-1 with TRBJ2-3; possibly TRBD2 for D (5 bases). Germline assignment: CDR1 SGHRS and CDR2 YFSETQ. The CDR3 totals 17 residues. Trimming pared 0 bases from V and 0 bases from J, leaving 14 bases between. CDR3 DNA sequence: TGCGCCAGCAGCTTGGGGCTGACGGGGAGTAGCACAGATACGCAGTATTTT. It is translated as CASSLGLTGSSTDTQYF.

This clonotype was counted many times. The chain combines TRBV23-1 with TRBJ2-3, with D maybe TRBD2 (6 bases). TRBV23-1 is marked as an open reading frame, function uncertain. This CDR3 spans 16 amino acids. Trimming cost V 6 bases and J 1 base, with 17 bases left between them. The CDR3 reads CASSLPSGGGTDTQYF. As DNA, the CDR3 is TGCGCCAGCAGCCTCCCGTCGGGCGGGGGCACAGATACGCAGTATTTT.

The genes are TRBV14 and TRBJ1-3; no clear D gene. The V gene lost 3 bases and the J gene lost 0 bases, with 12 bases spanning the gap. The CDR3 totals 16 residues. Looked up from germline, CDR1 is SGHDN and CDR2 is FVKESK. The CDR3 protein is CASSHYEGRSGNTIYF. CDR3 sequence (DNA): TGTGCCAGCAGCCACTACGAGGGTCGCTCTGGAAACACCATATATTTT.

This clonotype was counted only a few times. The chain joins TRBV20-1 to TRBJ2-5; D possibly corresponds to TRBD1 (5 bases). Germline CDR1 and CDR2: DFQATT and SNEGSKA (reference sequence). V was trimmed by 0 bases and J by 0 bases, leaving 14 bases between them. CDR3 length: 16 residues. The CDR3 nucleotides read TGCAGTGCTAGAGATTTTCACAGGTCCGACCAAGAGACCCAGTACTTC. This codes for CSARDFHRSDQETQYF.

The J gene is TRBJ1-1, the V gene TRBV12-3 or TRBV12-4, with a weak D call TRBD1 (6 bases). Trimming pared 5 bases from V and 5 bases from J, leaving 15 bases between. The CDR3 totals 14 residues. The CDR3 is CASSPKKRGTEAFF. The CDR3 region has the DNA TGTGCCAGCAGTCCTAAAAAAAGGGGGACTGAAGCTTTCTTT.

The chain links TRBV20-1 to TRBJ1-6; no definite D call. This CDR3 comprises 15 residues. Germline V gene data show CDR1 as DFQATT and CDR2 as SNEGSKA (reference sequence). Trimming stripped 0 bases from V and 11 bases from J, with 17 bases between. This chain's CDR3 is CSARDWALVLTPLHF. The DNA for the CDR3 is TGCAGTGCTAGAGATTGGGCCCTCGTTCTGACACCCCTCCACTTT.

This clonotype occurred a few times. The chain joins TRBV15 to TRBJ2-3; 8 bases align to TRBD1. V shed 0 bases and J 6 bases; nucleotides not matched to a gene: 14. The CDR3 covers 18 residues. Germline assignment: CDR1 LNHNV and CDR2 YYDKDF (reference sequence). This chain's CDR3 is CATSRDGQGRDEGDTQYF. The CDR3 DNA reads TGTGCCACCAGCAGAGACGGACAGGGCAGGGACGAGGGGGATACGCAGTATTTT.

The genes are TRBV7-2 and TRBJ2-4; 7 positions agree with TRBD2. CDR3 length equals 13 residues. Germline V gives CDR1 SGHTA, CDR2 FQGNSA. The V segment lost 3 bases and the J segment 10 bases; nucleotides outside the gene matches: 6. The DNA of the CDR3 is TGTGCCAGCAGCTTGTCCGGGACTACAATTCAGTACTTC. As protein: CASSLSGTTIQYF.

This clonotype was counted between two and nine times. The genes are TRBV5-1 and TRBJ2-5; 8 bases line up with TRBD2. The V and J ends lost 4 bases and 0 bases, in that order; junction bases with no gene match: 5. The CDR3 is made up of 15 amino acids. Germline V gives CDR1 SGHRS, CDR2 YFSETQ. CDR3 bases: TGCGCCAGCAGCCCTAGCGGGCCGTACCAAGAGACCCAGTACTTC. The encoded protein is CASSPSGPYQETQYF.

The V call is TRBV20-1, the J call TRBJ1-5; maybe TRBD1 (6 bases). V shed 7 bases and J shed 4 bases, with 14 bases lying between them. This CDR3 has 13 amino acids. Germline-derived CDR1 and CDR2 are DFQATT and SNEGSKA (reference sequence). The CDR3 reads CSVEAGANQPQHF. The CDR3 DNA follows: TGCAGTGTCGAGGCGGGGGCAAATCAGCCCCAGCATTTT.

A single count supports this clonotype. The chain carries TRBV15 and TRBJ2-1, with 9 nucleotides matching TRBD2. The CDR3 spans 16 residues. The ends lost 1 base at V and 2 bases at J; junction bases unmatched: 3. Per germline, CDR1 LNHNV and CDR2 YYDKDF (reference sequence). DNA for the CDR3: TGTGCCACCAGCAGAGGAGCGGGGGGAACCTACAATGAGCAGTTCTTC. This codes for CATSRGAGGTYNEQFF.

V is TRBV25-1 and J is TRBJ2-7; the match to TRBD2 covers 9 bases. Trimming cost V 4 bases and J 6 bases; bases outside gene matches: 10. Germline lookup yields CDR1 MGHDK and CDR2 SYGVNS. The CDR3 sequence is 15 residues long. In DNA, the CDR3 is TGTGCCAGCAGTGGACGAGGGACTAGCCACATCGAGCAGTACTTC. Translated, it gives CASSGRGTSHIEQYF.

The rearrangement links TRBV7-2 to TRBJ2-2; D gene unclear. Trimming shortened V by 2 bases and J by 0 bases, and 7 bases separated the two germline ends. CDR3 length: 15 residues. Germline loops: CDR1 SGHTA, CDR2 FQGNSA. CDR3 in amino acids: CASSLSGPNTGELFF. In nucleotides, the CDR3 is TGTGCCAGCAGCTTATCCGGCCCGAACACCGGGGAGCTGTTTTTT.

This rearrangement joins TRBV20-1 to TRBJ2-1; D is perhaps TRBD2 (5 bases). This CDR3 spans 16 amino acids. Trimming took off 3 bases at V and 7 bases at J, with 22 bases between the two ends. Germline V gives CDR1 DFQATT, CDR2 SNEGSKA (reference sequence). The CDR3 DNA follows: TGCAGTGCTAGGGACCTGTCGGTGGGAGTAGGTAATGAGCAGTTCTTC. Protein: CSARDLSVGVGNEQFF.

The chain joins TRBV20-1 to TRBJ2-1; TRBD1 is a possible D gene (5 bases). CDR1 is DFQATT and CDR2 is SNEGSKA in the germline V gene (reference sequence). V was pared by 0 bases and J by 0 bases, with 15 bases between. The CDR3 contains 17 residues. CDR3 in amino acids: CSARDRVLTGSYNEQFF. Here the CDR3 DNA reads TGCAGTGCTAGAGATCGAGTGCTTACAGGCTCCTACAATGAGCAGTTCTTC.